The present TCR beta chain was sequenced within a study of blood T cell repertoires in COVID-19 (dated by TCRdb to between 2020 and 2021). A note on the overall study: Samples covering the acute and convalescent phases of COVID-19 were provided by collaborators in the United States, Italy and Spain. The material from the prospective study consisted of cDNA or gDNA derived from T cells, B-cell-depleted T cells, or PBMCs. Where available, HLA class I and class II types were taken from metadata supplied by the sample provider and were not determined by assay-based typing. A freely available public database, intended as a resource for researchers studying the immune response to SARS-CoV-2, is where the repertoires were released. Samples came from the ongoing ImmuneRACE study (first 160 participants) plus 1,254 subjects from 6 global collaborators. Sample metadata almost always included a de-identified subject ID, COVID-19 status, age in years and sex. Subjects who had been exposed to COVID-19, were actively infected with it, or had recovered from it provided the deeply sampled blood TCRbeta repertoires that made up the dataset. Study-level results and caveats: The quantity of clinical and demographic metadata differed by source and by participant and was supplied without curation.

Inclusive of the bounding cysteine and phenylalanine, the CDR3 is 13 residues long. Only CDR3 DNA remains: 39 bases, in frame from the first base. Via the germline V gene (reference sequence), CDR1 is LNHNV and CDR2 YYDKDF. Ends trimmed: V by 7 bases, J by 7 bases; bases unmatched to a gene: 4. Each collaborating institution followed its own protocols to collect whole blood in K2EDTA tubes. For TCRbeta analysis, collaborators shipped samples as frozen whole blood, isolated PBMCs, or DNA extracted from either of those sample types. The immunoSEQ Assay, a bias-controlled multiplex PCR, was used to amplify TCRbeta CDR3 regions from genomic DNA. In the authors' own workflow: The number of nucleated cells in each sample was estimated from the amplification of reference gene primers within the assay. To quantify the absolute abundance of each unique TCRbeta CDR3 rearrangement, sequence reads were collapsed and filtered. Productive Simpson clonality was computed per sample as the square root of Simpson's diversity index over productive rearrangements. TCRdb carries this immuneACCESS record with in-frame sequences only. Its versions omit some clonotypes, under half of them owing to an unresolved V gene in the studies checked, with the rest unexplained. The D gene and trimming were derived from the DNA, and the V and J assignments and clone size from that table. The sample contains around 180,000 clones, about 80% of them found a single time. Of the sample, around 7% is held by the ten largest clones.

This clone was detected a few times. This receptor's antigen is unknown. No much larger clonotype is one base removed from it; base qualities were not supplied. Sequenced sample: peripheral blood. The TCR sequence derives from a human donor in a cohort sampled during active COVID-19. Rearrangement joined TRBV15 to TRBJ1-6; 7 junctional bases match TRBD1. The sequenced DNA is TGTGCCACCAACCGGGACAGCAATTCACCCCTCCACTTT. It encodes CATNRDSNSPLHF.